The 17 T cell receptor beta chains reported below all come from one sample, sequenced in a study of immune cell composition in non-small cell lung cancer. Sequencing used immunoSEQ multiplex PCR; TCRdb keeps in-frame clones, though not all of them. The sample yields 14,000 or so clones, over 75% seen once. Material: lung tumor tissue. Receptors were obtained from a human donor with non-small cell lung cancer.

The rearrangement joins TRBV30 to TRBJ1-1; D possibly corresponds to TRBD1 (5 bases). Germline loops: CDR1 GTSNPN, CDR2 SVGIG (reference sequence). The V and J ends lost 2 bases and 6 bases respectively, with 16 bases between them. The length of the CDR3 is 14 residues. CDR3 protein: CAWSIPGGRAEAFF. The CDR3 DNA reads TGTGCCTGGAGTATACCCGGGGGGAGGGCTGAAGCTTTCTTT.

The V call is TRBV10-3, the J call TRBJ2-3; TRBD2 matches 10 bases. The V gene's germline CDR1 is ENHRY and CDR2 SYGVKD. V lost 7 bases to trimming and J lost 4 bases; unmatched junction nucleotides: 8. The CDR3 totals 15 residues. CDR3 DNA sequence: TGTGCCATCAAGGGCAGCGGGAGGGGATCAGATACGCAGTATTTT. Translating it yields CAIKGSGRGSDTQYF.

This rearrangement joins TRBV7-9 to TRBJ2-1; TRBD2 matches 11 bases. J gave up 10 bases and V 5 bases, and 19 bases lay outside the gene matches. Germline V gene lookup returns CDR1 SEHNR and CDR2 FQNEAQ (reference sequence). The CDR3 has 18 amino acids. Here the CDR3 reads CASSPPARLAGLTGEQFF. DNA of the CDR3: TGTGCCAGCAGCCCCCCGGCCCGACTAGCGGGACTAACAGGGGAGCAGTTCTTC.

This clone has just one count. This chain joins TRBV30 and TRBJ2-1; 7 positions agree with TRBD1. This CDR3 contains 16 residues. Germline loops: CDR1 GTSNPN, CDR2 SVGIG (reference sequence). Trimming at V came to 3 bases and at J to 0 bases, leaving 8 bases not matched to a gene. This CDR3 reads CAWRAFSGGSYNEQFF. The CDR3 DNA follows: TGTGCCTGGAGGGCCTTCTCAGGGGGCTCCTACAATGAGCAGTTCTTC.

The J gene is TRBJ2-1, the V gene TRBV15, with 11 bases identical to TRBD2. This CDR3 has 15 amino acids. The trim removed 0 bases at V and 6 bases at J, leaving 1 base unmatched. Germline assignment: CDR1 LNHNV and CDR2 YYDKDF (reference sequence). The chain's CDR3 is CATSRDLAGGNEQFF. CDR3 coding DNA: TGTGCCACCAGCAGAGATCTAGCGGGAGGCAATGAGCAGTTCTTC.

CDR3 DNA: TGTGCCAGTAGTGAACGCGGGAGAATCAATGAGCAGTTCTTC. Residues: CASSERGRINEQFF. The V and J genes are TRBV19 and TRBJ2-1; 7 bases are shared with TRBD2. With V trimmed by 5 bases and J by 6 bases, 7 bases remained unmatched. This CDR3 spans 14 amino acids. Germline CDR1 and CDR2: LNHDA and SQIVND (reference sequence).

The CDR3 DNA is TGTGCCAGCAGCTCCCTAGCGGGCTACAATGAGCAGTTCTTC. Protein: CASSSLAGYNEQFF. This sequence joins TRBV7-2 and TRBJ2-1; TRBD2 agrees at 8 bases. Germline V lookup: CDR1 SGHTA, CDR2 FQGNSA. This CDR3 is 14 amino acids long. Trimming at V came to 4 bases and at J to 3 bases, leaving 2 bases not matched to a gene.

The chain combines TRBV28 with TRBJ2-3; 14 positions match TRBD2. With V trimmed by 6 bases and J by 4 bases, 12 bases remained unmatched. The germline CDR1 and CDR2 sequences are MDHEN and SYDVKM. There are 18 residues in the CDR3. DNA for the CDR3: TGTGCCAGCAGATCGGGACTAGCGGGAGTTTCGAGAGCAGATACGCAGTATTTT. The encoded protein is CASRSGLAGVSRADTQYF.

The chain is built from TRBV19 and TRBJ2-1, with 10 bases aligning to TRBD2. From germline, CDR1 is LNHDA and CDR2 SQIVND (reference sequence). CDR3 length: 18 residues. After removal of 6 bases from V and 8 bases from J, the junction contained 19 bases not matched to a gene. This chain's CDR3 is CASRMTSGRFSGLDEQFF. Written as DNA, the CDR3 is TGTGCCAGTAGAATGACTAGCGGGCGCTTCTCAGGGTTGGATGAGCAGTTCTTC. Drawing the rest from reference TRBV19 and TRBJ2-1, the complete variable domain is DGGITQSPKYLFRKEGQNVTLSCEQNLNHDAMYWYRQDPGQGLRLIYYSQIVNDFQKGDIAEGYSVSREKKESFPLTVTSAQKNPTAFYLCASRMTSGRFSGLDEQFFGPGTRLTVL.

This chain joins TRBV7-2 and TRBJ2-3, with 11 bases aligning to TRBD2. Trimming took 7 bases from V and 7 from J; bases not matched to a gene: 16. This CDR3 comprises 17 residues. Germline CDR1 is SGHTA and CDR2 is FQGNSA. The CDR3 protein is CASISKGGTSGANTQYF. CDR3 DNA sequence: TGTGCCAGCATCTCAAAAGGGGGGACTAGCGGAGCAAATACGCAGTATTTT.

The gene calls are TRBV5-1 and TRBJ1-6; D is possibly TRBD1 (5 bases). Trimming pared 0 bases from V and 8 bases from J, leaving 9 bases between. The V gene's germline CDR1 is SGHRS and CDR2 YFSETQ. This CDR3 has 14 residues. CDR3 nucleotide sequence: TGCGCCAGCAGCTTGGGACAGCCCGATTCACCCCTCCACTTT. Amino acids: CASSLGQPDSPLHF. Full variable domain (missing parts from reference TRBV5-1 and TRBJ1-6): KAGVTQTPRYLIKTRGQQVTLSCSPISGHRSVSWYQQTPGQGLQFLFEYFSETQRNKGNFPGRFSGRQFSNSRSEMNVSTLELGDSALYLCASSLGQPDSPLHFGNGTRLTVT.

The rearrangement joins TRBV28 to TRBJ2-7; D possibly corresponds to TRBD2 (6 bases). This CDR3 region has 14 residues. Germline lookup yields CDR1 MDHEN and CDR2 SYDVKM. Trimming took 3 bases from V and 6 from J, leaving 15 bases between them. CDR3 nucleotides: TGTGCCAGCAGTTTTTCGGGGGAGAACGGCGAGCAGTACTTC. Protein sequence: CASSFSGENGEQYF.

The chain is built from TRBV12-5 and TRBJ2-5; the D gene is possibly TRBD1 (6 bases). This CDR3 region has 15 residues. V was cut by 4 bases and J by 5 bases, with 17 bases left in between. CDR1 and CDR2 from the germline V gene are LGHNT and FRNRAP. DNA of the CDR3: TGTGCTAGTGGTTCGATGAACAACAGGGCCGAGACCCAGTACTTC. Protein product: CASGSMNNRAETQYF. Using reference TRBV12-5 and TRBJ2-5 for the parts outside the CDR3, the full variable domain is DARVTQTPRHKVTEMGQEVTMRCQPILGHNTVFWYRQTMMQGLELLAYFRNRAPLDDSGMPKDRFSAEMPDATLATLKIQPSEPRDSAVYFCASGSMNNRAETQYFGPGTRLLVL.

V is TRBV5-1 and J is TRBJ2-5; D could derive from TRBD1 or TRBD2 (5 bases each). Germline CDR1 and CDR2: SGHRS and YFSETQ. V was trimmed by 1 base and J by 5 bases, leaving 18 bases between them. This CDR3 has 16 residues. The CDR3 sequence is CASSLWGAGEGETQYF. As DNA, the CDR3 is TGCGCCAGCAGCTTGTGGGGAGCCGGAGAGGGGGAGACCCAGTACTTC.

The chain recombines TRBV5-5 with TRBJ2-1; D remains ambiguous. In germline, CDR1 is SGHKS, CDR2 YYEKEE (reference sequence). The CDR3 is made up of 13 amino acids. V was clipped by 0 bases and J by 3 bases, with 4 bases between them. The CDR3 DNA sequence: TGTGCCAGCAGCTTGGTCGGCTACAATGAGCAGTTCTTC. This gives the protein CASSLVGYNEQFF.

The V gene is TRBV2, the J gene TRBJ1-1; D is unclear. Looked up from germline, CDR1 is SNHLY and CDR2 is FYNNEI. CDR3 size: 14 residues. Trimming took off 10 bases at V and 4 bases at J, with 19 bases between the two ends. In nucleotides, the CDR3 is TGTGCCACCCGACATTCCTTCGCGGGCACTGAAGCTTTCTTT. Translating it yields CATRHSFAGTEAFF.

The rearrangement links TRBV5-4 to TRBJ1-3; unclear D gene. The CDR3 covers 14 residues. The V gene lost 0 bases and the J gene lost 6 bases, with 10 bases spanning the gap. Looked up from germline, CDR1 is SGHNT and CDR2 is YYREEE (reference sequence). CDR3 in DNA: TGTGCCAGCAGCTTGGATGCCGAATCAAACACCATATATTTT. As protein: CASSLDAESNTIYF.